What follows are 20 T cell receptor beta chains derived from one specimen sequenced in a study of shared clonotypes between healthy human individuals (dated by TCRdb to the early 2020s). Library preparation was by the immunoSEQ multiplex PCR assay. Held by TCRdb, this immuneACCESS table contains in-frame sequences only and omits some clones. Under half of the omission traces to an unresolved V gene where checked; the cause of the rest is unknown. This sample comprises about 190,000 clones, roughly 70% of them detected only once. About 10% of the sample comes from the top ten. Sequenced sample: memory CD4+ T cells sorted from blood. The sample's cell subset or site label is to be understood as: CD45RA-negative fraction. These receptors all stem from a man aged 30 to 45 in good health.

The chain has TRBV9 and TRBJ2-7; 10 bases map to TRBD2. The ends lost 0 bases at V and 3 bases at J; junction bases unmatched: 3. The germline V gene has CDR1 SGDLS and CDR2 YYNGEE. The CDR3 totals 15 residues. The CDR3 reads CASSVAGTSDYEQYF. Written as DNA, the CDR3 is TGTGCCAGCAGCGTAGCTGGGACTAGCGACTACGAGCAGTACTTC.

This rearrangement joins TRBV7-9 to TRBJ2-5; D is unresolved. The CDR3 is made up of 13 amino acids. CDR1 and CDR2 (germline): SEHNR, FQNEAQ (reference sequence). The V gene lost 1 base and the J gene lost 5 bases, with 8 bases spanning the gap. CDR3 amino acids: CASSLVGSETQYF. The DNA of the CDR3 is TGTGCCAGCAGCTTAGTAGGTAGCGAGACCCAGTACTTC.

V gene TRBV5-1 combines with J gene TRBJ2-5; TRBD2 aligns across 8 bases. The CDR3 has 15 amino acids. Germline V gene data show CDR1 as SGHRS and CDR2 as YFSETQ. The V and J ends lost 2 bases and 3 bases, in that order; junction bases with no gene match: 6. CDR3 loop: CASSLLLADEETQYF. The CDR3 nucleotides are TGCGCCAGCAGCTTACTACTAGCGGACGAAGAGACCCAGTACTTC.

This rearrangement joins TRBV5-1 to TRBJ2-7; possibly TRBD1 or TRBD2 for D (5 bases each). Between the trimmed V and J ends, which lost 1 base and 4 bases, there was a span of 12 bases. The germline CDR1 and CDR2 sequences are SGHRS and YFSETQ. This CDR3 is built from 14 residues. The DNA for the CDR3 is TGCGCCAGCAGCTTGATGGGACGTCAGTACGAGCAGTACTTC. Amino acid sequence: CASSLMGRQYEQYF.

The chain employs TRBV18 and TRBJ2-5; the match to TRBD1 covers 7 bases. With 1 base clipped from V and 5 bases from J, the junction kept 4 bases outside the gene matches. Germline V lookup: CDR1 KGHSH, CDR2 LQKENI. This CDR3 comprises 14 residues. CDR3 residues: CASSPQGAGETQYF. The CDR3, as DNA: TGTGCCAGCTCACCACAGGGGGCTGGGGAGACCCAGTACTTC.

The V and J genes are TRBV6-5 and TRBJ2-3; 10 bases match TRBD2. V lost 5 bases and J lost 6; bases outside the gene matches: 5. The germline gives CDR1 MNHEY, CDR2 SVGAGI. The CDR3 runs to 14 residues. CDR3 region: CASSPLAGLDTQYF. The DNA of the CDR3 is TGTGCCAGCAGTCCACTAGCGGGATTGGATACGCAGTATTTT.

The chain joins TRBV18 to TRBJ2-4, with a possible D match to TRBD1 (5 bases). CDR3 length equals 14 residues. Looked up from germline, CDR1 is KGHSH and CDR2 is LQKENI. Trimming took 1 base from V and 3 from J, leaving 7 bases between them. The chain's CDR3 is CASSPQGVKNIQYF. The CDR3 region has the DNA TGTGCCAGCTCACCACAAGGGGTCAAAAACATTCAGTACTTC.

The CDR3 protein is CASSKGEAAVKASADSYNEQFF. The CDR3 coding sequence is TGTGCCAGCAGCAAAGGTGAGGCGGCGGTCAAAGCTAGCGCCGACTCCTACAATGAGCAGTTCTTC. The V call is TRBV7-6, the J call TRBJ2-1; tentative D call: TRBD2 (6 bases). The CDR3 spans 22 residues. The V end was cut by 5 bases, the J end by 0 bases, with 32 bases between. Germline loops: CDR1 SGHVS, CDR2 FNYEAQ. The variable domain in full, completed from reference TRBV7-6 and TRBJ2-1, reads GAGVSQSPRYKVTKRGQDVALRCDPISGHVSLYWYRQALGQGPEFLTYFNYEAQQDKSGLPNDRFSAERPEGSISTLTIQRTEQRDSAMYRCASSKGEAAVKASADSYNEQFFGPGTRLTVL.

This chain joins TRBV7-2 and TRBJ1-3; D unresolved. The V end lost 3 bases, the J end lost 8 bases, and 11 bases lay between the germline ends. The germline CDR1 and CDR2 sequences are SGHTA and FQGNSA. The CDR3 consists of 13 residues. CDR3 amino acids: CASSLRATDTIYF. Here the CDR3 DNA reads TGTGCCAGCAGCTTGAGGGCCACGGACACCATATATTTT.

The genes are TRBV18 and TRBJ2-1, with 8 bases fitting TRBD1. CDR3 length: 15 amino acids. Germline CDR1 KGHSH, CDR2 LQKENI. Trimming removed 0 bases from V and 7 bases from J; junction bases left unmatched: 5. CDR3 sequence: CASSPPGTGWNEQFF. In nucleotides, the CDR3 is TGTGCCAGCTCACCACCCGGGACAGGATGGAATGAGCAGTTCTTC.

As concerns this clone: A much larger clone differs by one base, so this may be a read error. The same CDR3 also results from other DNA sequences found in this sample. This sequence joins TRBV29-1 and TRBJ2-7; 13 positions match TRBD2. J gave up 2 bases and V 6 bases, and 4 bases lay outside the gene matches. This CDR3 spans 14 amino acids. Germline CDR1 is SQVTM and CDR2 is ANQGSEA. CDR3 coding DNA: TGCAGCGTGGTAGGGACTAGCGGGGCCTACGAGCAGTACTTC. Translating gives CSVVGTSGAYEQYF.

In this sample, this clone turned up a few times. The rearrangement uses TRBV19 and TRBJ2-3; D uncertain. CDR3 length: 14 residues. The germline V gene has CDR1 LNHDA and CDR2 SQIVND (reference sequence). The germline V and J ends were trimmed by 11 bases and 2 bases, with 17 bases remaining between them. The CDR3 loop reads CASQGGELTDTQYF. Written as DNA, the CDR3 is TGTGCCTCCCAAGGTGGAGAGCTCACAGATACGCAGTATTTT. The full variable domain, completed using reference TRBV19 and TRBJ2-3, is DGGITQSPKYLFRKEGQNVTLSCEQNLNHDAMYWYRQDPGQGLRLIYYSQIVNDFQKGDIAEGYSVSREKKESFPLTVTSAQKNPTAFYLCASQGGELTDTQYFGPGTRLTVL.

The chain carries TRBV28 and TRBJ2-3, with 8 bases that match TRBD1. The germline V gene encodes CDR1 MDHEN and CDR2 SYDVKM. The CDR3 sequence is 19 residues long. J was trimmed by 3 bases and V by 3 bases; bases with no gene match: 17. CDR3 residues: CASSLAPPRGRGWTDTQYF. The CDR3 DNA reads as TGTGCCAGCAGTTTGGCCCCCCCCAGGGGGCGGGGTTGGACAGATACGCAGTATTTT.

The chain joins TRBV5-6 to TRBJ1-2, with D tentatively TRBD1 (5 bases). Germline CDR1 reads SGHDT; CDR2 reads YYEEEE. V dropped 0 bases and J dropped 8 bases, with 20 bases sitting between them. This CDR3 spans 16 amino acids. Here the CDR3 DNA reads TGTGCCAGCAGCTTGGGCGGGGGGATTCCGGGAGGAGGCTACACCTTC. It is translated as CASSLGGGIPGGGYTF.

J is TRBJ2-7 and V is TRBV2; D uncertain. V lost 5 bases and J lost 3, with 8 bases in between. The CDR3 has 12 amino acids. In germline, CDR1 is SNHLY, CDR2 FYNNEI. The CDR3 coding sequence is TGTGCCAGCAGTTCGGACGGCTACGAGCAGTACTTC. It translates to CASSSDGYEQYF.

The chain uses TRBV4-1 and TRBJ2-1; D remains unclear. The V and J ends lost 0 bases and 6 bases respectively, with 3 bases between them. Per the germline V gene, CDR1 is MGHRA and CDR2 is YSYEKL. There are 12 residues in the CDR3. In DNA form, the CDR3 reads TGCGCCAGCAGCCAAGATGTCAATGAGCAGTTCTTC. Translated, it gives CASSQDVNEQFF.

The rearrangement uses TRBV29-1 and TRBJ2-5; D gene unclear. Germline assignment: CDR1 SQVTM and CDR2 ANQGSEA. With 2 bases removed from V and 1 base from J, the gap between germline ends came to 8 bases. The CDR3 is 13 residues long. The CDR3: CSVEWGFQETQYF. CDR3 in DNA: TGCAGCGTTGAATGGGGTTTCCAAGAGACCCAGTACTTC.

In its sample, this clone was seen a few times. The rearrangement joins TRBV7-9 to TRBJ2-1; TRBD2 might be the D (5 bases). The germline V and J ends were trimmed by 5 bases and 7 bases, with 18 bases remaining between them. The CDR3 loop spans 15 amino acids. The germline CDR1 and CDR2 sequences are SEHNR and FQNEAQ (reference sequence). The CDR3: CASSRTGERWNEQFF. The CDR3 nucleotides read TGTGCCAGCAGCAGAACCGGGGAGCGATGGAATGAGCAGTTCTTC.

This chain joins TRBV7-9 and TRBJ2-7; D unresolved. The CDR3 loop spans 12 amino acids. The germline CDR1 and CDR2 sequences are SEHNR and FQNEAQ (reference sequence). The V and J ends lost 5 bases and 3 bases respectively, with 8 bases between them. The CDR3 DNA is TGTGCCAGCAGCCACGCGCTCTACGAGCAGTACTTC. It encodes CASSHALYEQYF. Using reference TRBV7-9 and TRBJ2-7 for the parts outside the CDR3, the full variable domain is DTGVSQNPRHKITKRGQNVTFRCDPISEHNRLYWYRQTLGQGPEFLTYFQNEAQLEKSRLLSDRFSAERPKGSFSTLEIQRTEQGDSAMYLCASSHALYEQYFGPGTRLTVT.

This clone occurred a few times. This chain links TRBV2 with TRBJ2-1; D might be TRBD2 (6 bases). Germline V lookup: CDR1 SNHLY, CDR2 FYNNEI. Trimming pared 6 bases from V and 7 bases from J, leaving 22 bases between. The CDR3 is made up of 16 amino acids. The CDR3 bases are TGTGCCAGCAGAGCAACCGGGACTCGTACTCGGAATGAGCAGTTCTTC. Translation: CASRATGTRTRNEQFF.